The clone carrying this T cell receptor beta chain was observed once. This specimen comes from a study of blood T cell repertoires in COVID-19. Study information: Acute and convalescent COVID-19 specimens originated in the United States, Italy and Spain. T cells, B-cell-depleted T cells, or PBMCs supplied cDNA or gDNA.

Per the original data handling: Scientists estimated how many nucleated cells there were by amplifying reference gene primers. Some clones are missing from TCRdb's copy, which holds only in-frame ones; the method was immunoSEQ multiplex PCR. V and J calls and clone size are those listed in that table; D and trimming were worked out from the DNA. The sample carries 45,000 to 55,000 clones, 65% to 85% recorded once. V lost 0 bases and J lost 1, with 3 bases in between. The CDR3 length is 14 residues. Germline V gives CDR1 ENHRY, CDR2 SYGVKD. Sequencing was carried out using peripheral blood. The chain recombines TRBV10-3 with TRBJ2-2; no firm D call. The source of this sequence is a man in his fifties with active COVID-19. The CDR3 DNA sequence: TGTGCCATCAGTGAGTCCCGGAACACCGGGGAGCTGTTTTTT. This gives the protein CAISESRNTGELFF.